There are many counts of the clone carrying this TCR beta chain. Its target is unknown. The germline CDR1 and CDR2 sequences are SNHLY and FYNNEI. V was cut by 4 bases and J by 2 bases, with 15 bases left in between. CDR3 size: 15 residues. RNA transcripts were the template for amplifying TCR beta CDR3 regions. HTBI primers were employed in a first-round RT-PCR of the TCR CDR3. MiXCR, applied by TCRdb to the multiplex PCR reads, yields one record per CDR3 protein. The sample contains about 570,000 distinct CDR3 sequences, 13% to 15% of which appear only once. The sample belongs to a study of T cells in Graves' hyperthyroidism and ophthalmopathy. General study findings and limits: Most thyroid clonotypes with frequency above 0.001 were detected in blood.

Pregnant or lactating patients were excluded, as were those with uncontrolled infection or other autoimmune disease. Each diagnosis drew on symptoms, thyroxine, TRAb, thyroid ultrasound and orbital computed tomography findings. PBMCs were collected from an approximately 9.2 ml volume of fresh peripheral blood. The sequenced sample consisted of blood. The rearrangement uses TRBV2 and TRBJ2-7, with D possibly matching TRBD2 (7 bases). This TCR derives from a woman between 40 and 50 years old with Graves' hyperthyroidism. CDR3 region: CASSVFRGATYEQYF. The CDR3 DNA reads as TGTGCCAGCAGTGTATTCCGGGGGGCCACCTACGAGCAGTACTTC.